This paragraph covers one TCR beta chain sequence. What it binds is not known. This entry belongs to a study of cytomegalovirus exposure and HLA in healthy donors. Study-wide findings and caveats: It was confirmed in vitro that three of the CMV-associated chains were specific for CMV antigens. Later analysis revealed greater clonal expansion in HLA-associated TCR beta chains than in equally common others. Serostatus for CMV was the only available immune exposure information.

Primers included in the PCR were 60 Vbeta and 13 Jbeta primers. Per the original methods: Later, some 75 million unique TCR beta chains were counted in an analysis, and roughly 11 million of them were shared. Assay: immunoSEQ multiplex PCR; the TCRdb copy retains only in-frame clones and omits some. V and J calls and clone size are copied from that table; D and trimming were computed from the DNA. The sample has fewer than 200,000 clones, around 76% seen once. The specimen sequenced was PBMCs. The receptor was isolated from a female donor in good health and CMV-seronegative.

In DNA, the CDR3 is TGTGCCAGCAGCGTAGTTCCAAACTATGGCTACACCTTC. The encoded protein is CASSVVPNYGYTF. The chain couples TRBV9 to TRBJ1-2; D call uncertain. The length of the CDR3 is 13 residues. V gave up 0 bases and J gave up 2 bases, with 5 bases separating them. CDR1 is SGDLS, CDR2 YYNGEE, per germline.